This T cell receptor (beta chain) derives from a study of blood T cell repertoires in COVID-19. As for the study in general: Samples taken during acute and convalescent COVID-19 were collected in the United States, Italy and Spain.

As originally analysed: Amplification with reference gene primers provided the estimates of nucleated cell counts. Measured with immunoSEQ multiplex PCR; TCRdb has only the in-frame clones, and not every one. The DNA was the basis for D and trimming; V, J and clone size are from that table. In the table there are around 330,000 clones, approximately 88% of which are singletons. This clone was counted a few times. Germline V gene data show CDR1 as SEHNR and CDR2 as FQNEAQ (reference sequence). Trimming cost V 5 bases and J 1 base, with 9 bases left between them. The CDR3 covers 14 residues. Seattle enrolled patients during active infection and tracked them longitudinally.

This clonotype was sampled from a woman between 25 and 40 years old with COVID-19, enrolled during active disease. The specimen was peripheral blood. The chain has TRBV7-9 and TRBJ1-5; possible D gene TRBD1, 6 bases. CDR3 sequence (DNA): TGTGCCAGCAGCCAGACAGGAAGCAATCAGCCCCAGCATTTT. Amino acid sequence: CASSQTGSNQPQHF.